One sample yielded the 7 T cell receptor beta chains listed below, sequenced in a study of T cell responses to AZD1222 COVID-19 vaccine. Produced via immunoSEQ multiplex PCR; TCRdb's table is partial and in-frame only. The data contain about 150,000 clones, 85% to 95% of them singletons. Sequencing used peripheral blood, obtained on day 0 of AZD1222 vaccination. All receptors come from an adult in good health.

The chain carries TRBV9 and TRBJ1-1; no clear D. With 4 bases removed from V and 1 base from J, the gap between germline ends came to 14 bases. CDR3 length equals 15 residues. Germline assignment: CDR1 SGDLS and CDR2 YYNGEE. CDR3 sequence reads: CASSNSIKGNTEAFF. CDR3 coding DNA: TGTGCCAGCAGCAACTCAATTAAGGGGAACACTGAAGCTTTCTTT.

The V and J genes are TRBV9 and TRBJ2-1; D may match TRBD1 or TRBD2 (5 bases each). The CDR3 runs 18 residues. Per the germline V gene, CDR1 is SGDLS and CDR2 is YYNGEE. Trimming left V 0 bases short and J 4 bases short, with 20 bases between. The CDR3 is CASSVADSGAGFYNEQFF. The DNA for the CDR3 is TGTGCCAGCAGCGTAGCGGATTCCGGGGCAGGGTTTTACAATGAGCAGTTCTTC.

The V call is TRBV6-4, the J call TRBJ1-1; the match to TRBD1 covers 7 bases. Germline V gene sequence: CDR1 MRHNA, CDR2 SNTAGT. The CDR3 spans 14 residues. J lost 4 bases, V lost 0 bases, and 2 bases had no gene match. The CDR3, as DNA: TGTGCCAGCAGTGACTCGGCAGGGGGCACTGAAGCTTTCTTT. Protein product: CASSDSAGGTEAFF.

The chain recombines TRBV4-3 with TRBJ2-1; D is tentatively TRBD1 or TRBD2 (5 bases each). CDR1 is LGHNA and CDR2 is YSLEER in the germline V gene. The ends were cut back, 4 bases at V and 9 bases at J, with 19 bases in the middle. The CDR3 contains 15 residues. The CDR3: CASSRLRGDGAEQFF. The DNA of the CDR3 is TGCGCCAGCAGCCGGTTGAGGGGAGATGGTGCTGAGCAGTTCTTC.

This chain connects TRBV4-1 to TRBJ2-2, with 11 bases fitting TRBD2. Germline CDR1 reads MGHRA; CDR2 reads YSYEKL. The CDR3 totals 19 residues. Trimming removed 2 bases from V and 6 bases from J; junction bases left unmatched: 14. CDR3: CASSQSRLAGTNQAGELFF. Here the CDR3 DNA reads TGCGCCAGCAGCCAAAGCAGACTAGCGGGGACCAACCAGGCCGGGGAGCTGTTTTTT.

V usage is TRBV7-2 and J usage is TRBJ1-2, with 9 bases aligning to TRBD1. Per the germline V gene, CDR1 is SGHTA and CDR2 is FQGNSA. Trimming took 4 bases from V and 8 from J; bases not matched to a gene: 11. This CDR3 has 15 residues. The CDR3 loop is CASSSQQGAMRGYTF. CDR3 in DNA: TGTGCCAGCAGCTCACAACAGGGGGCGATGAGAGGCTACACCTTC.

The rearrangement links TRBV23-1 to TRBJ1-4; D not certain. TRBV23-1 is known as an ORF, though its function is uncertain. The CDR3 is made up of 14 amino acids. V dropped 9 bases and J dropped 4 bases, with 15 bases sitting between them. The CDR3 region has the DNA TGCGCCAGTACTTCGACTCGGGATAATGAAAAACTGTTTTTT. Its translation is CASTSTRDNEKLFF.